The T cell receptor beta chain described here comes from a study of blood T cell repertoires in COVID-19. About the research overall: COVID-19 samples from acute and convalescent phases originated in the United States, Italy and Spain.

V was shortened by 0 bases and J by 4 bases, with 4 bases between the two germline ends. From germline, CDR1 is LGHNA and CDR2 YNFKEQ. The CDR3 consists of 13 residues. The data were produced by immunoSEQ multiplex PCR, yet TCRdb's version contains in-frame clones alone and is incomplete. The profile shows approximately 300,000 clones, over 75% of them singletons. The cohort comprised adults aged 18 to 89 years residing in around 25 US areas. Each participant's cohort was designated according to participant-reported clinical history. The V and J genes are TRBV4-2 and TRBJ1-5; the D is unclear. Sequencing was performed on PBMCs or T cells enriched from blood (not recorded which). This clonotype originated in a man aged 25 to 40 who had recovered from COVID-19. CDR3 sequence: CASSQESNQPQHF. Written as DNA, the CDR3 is TGTGCCAGCAGCCAAGAGTCAAATCAGCCCCAGCATTTT.